Here is one TCR beta chain with its context. This record comes from a study of blood T cell repertoires in COVID-19. V was trimmed by 0 bases and J by 2 bases, leaving 7 bases between them. CDR3 length: 14 residues. The V gene's germline CDR1 is LGHDT and CDR2 YNNKEL (reference sequence). Per the study methods: Scientists estimated how many nucleated cells there were by amplifying reference gene primers. Profiling relied on immunoSEQ multiplex PCR, and the TCRdb table lists in-frame clones only, not all of them. That table furnishes V, J and clone size, whereas the DNA furnished D and trimming. The sample carries more than 60,000 clones, around 76% recorded once.

The TCR was taken from an elderly woman with acute or convalescent COVID-19. The gene calls are TRBV3-1 (or the pseudogene TRBV3-2) and TRBJ1-2; D perhaps matches TRBD1 (5 bases). The sample comprised peripheral blood. The DNA for the CDR3 is TGTGCCAGCAGCCAAGATGCAGGGAACTATGGCTACACCTTC. Residues: CASSQDAGNYGYTF.